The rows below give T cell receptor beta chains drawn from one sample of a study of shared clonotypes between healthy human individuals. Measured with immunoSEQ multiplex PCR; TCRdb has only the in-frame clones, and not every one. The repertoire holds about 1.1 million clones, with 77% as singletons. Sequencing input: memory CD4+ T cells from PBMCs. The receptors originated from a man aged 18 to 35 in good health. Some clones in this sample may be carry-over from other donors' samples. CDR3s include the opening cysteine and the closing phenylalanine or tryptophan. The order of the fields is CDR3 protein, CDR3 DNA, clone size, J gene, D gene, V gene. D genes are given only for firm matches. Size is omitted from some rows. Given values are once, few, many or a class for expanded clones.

CASSSRISQGAGTDTQYF	TGTGCCAGCAGCTCGCGAATCTCACAGGGGGCGGGAACAGATACGCAGTATTTT	-	TRBJ2-3	TRBD1	TRBV7-9
CASSPGQGRVMNTEAFF	TGTGCCAGCAGCCCGGGACAGGGACGAGTGATGAACACTGAAGCTTTCTTT	-	TRBJ1-1	TRBD1	TRBV5-4
CSATTGQRSYEQYF	TGCAGCGCTACAACGGGACAGAGATCCTACGAGCAGTACTTC	-	TRBJ2-7	TRBD1	TRBV29-1
CAISEVEGGTQQFF	TGTGCCATCAGTGAGGTCGAGGGGGGGACTCAGCAGTTCTTC	-	TRBJ2-1	-	TRBV10-3
CATSASGQGFHEQYF	TGCGCCACCTCAGCTTCCGGACAGGGGTTCCACGAGCAGTACTTC	-	TRBJ2-7	TRBD1	TRBV5-1
CSVEESVIPTGQYF	TGCAGCGTTGAAGAATCAGTTATTCCTACGGGGCAGTACTTC	-	TRBJ2-7	-	TRBV29-1
CASSLDGSAEQYF	TGTGCCAGCAGCTTAGATGGTTCGGCAGAGCAGTACTTC	once	TRBJ2-7	-	TRBV7-9
CASSLAPNAMGSYEQYF	TGTGCCAGCAGCTTGGCCCCGAATGCCATGGGCTCCTACGAGCAGTACTTC	-	TRBJ2-7	-	TRBV5-4
CASSVDRNEQFF	TGTGCCAGCAGCGTTGACCGCAATGAGCAGTTCTTC	-	TRBJ2-1	-	TRBV5-4
CASSLGGGTGNTIYF	TGCGCCAGCAGCCTGGGAGGGGGGACTGGAAACACCATATATTTT	once	TRBJ1-3	-	TRBV5-1
CASGRPEAFF	TGTGCCAGTGGACGGCCTGAAGCTTTCTTT	-	TRBJ1-1	-	TRBV28
CSVDMLGETQYF	TGCAGCGTTGATATGCTGGGGGAGACCCAGTACTTC	-	TRBJ2-5	-	TRBV29-1
CASSQHGGMGSYEQYF	TGCGCCAGCAGCCAACATGGGGGGATGGGCTCCTACGAGCAGTACTTC	-	TRBJ2-7	-	TRBV4-1
CSVSSGTNTEAFF	TGCAGCGTTTCCTCGGGGACGAACACTGAAGCTTTCTTT	once	TRBJ1-1	-	TRBV29-1
CASSFRVSQNIQYF	TGTGCCAGCAGTTTCAGAGTTTCCCAAAACATTCAGTACTTC	-	TRBJ2-4	-	TRBV28
CATSKVHRGSNNEQFF	TGTGCCACCAGCAAAGTCCACAGGGGGTCCAACAATGAGCAGTTCTTC	once	TRBJ2-1	TRBD1	TRBV15
CASSLYATNEKLFF	TGTGCCAGCAGTTTATATGCAACTAATGAAAAACTGTTTTTT	-	TRBJ1-4	-	TRBV28
CASSLGQGDYSTNEKLFF	TGTGCCAGCAGCTTAGGTCAGGGGGATTACTCAACTAATGAAAAACTGTTTTTT	-	TRBJ1-4	TRBD1	TRBV7-6
CASSNTGGRNSPLHF	TGTGCCAGCAGTAATACAGGGGGTAGGAATTCACCCCTCCACTTT	-	TRBJ1-6	TRBD1	TRBV28
CASSEVGLGQPQHF	TGTGCCAGCAGTGAAGTGGGGTTAGGCCAGCCCCAGCATTTT	-	TRBJ1-5	-	TRBV2